Below, one TCR beta chain is given with its context. This specimen comes from a study of Ad26.COV2.S vaccination and SARS-CoV-2 variants. TCRdb's copy holds only in-frame clones and misses some; the assay was immunoSEQ multiplex PCR. The top ten hold around 3.7% of the sample, which has roughly 380,000 clones, roughly 84% seen once. With V trimmed by 1 base and J by 4 bases, 7 bases remained unmatched. This CDR3 is 15 amino acids long. Per the germline V gene, CDR1 is LNHDA and CDR2 is SQIVND (reference sequence). The treatment here: some 19 received Ad26.COV2.S at low or high dose, single or two shots; about 5 received placebo; per-sample allocation not given. The study sampled participants on day 63 after the first vaccine or placebo injection.

The starting material was peripheral blood, obtained in a trial of Ad26.COV2.S vaccine versus placebo. The chain joins TRBV19 to TRBJ2-7; 7 bases agree with TRBD1. This TCR was sampled from a person between 18 and 65 years old who received the Ad26.COV2.S COVID-19 vaccine or a placebo. The CDR3 protein is CASSIGGDSRYEQYF. The CDR3 DNA sequence: TGTGCCAGTAGTATAGGAGGGGACAGTAGGTACGAGCAGTACTTC.